These 26 T cell receptor beta chains were sequenced from one sample in a study of blood T cell repertoires in COVID-19 (dated by TCRdb to about 2020). Library preparation was by the immunoSEQ multiplex PCR assay. TCRdb provides this immuneACCESS table in a form limited to in-frame rearrangements. Some clones are lacking; in checked studies, under half of them reflect an unresolved V gene, and why the rest are absent is not known. This sample is represented by some 450,000 clones; around 88% of them were singletons. The top ten clones comprise around an eighth of the sample. Sequenced input: peripheral blood. The receptors were sampled from a woman aged 45-65 years with COVID-19, enrolled during active disease.

The chain combines TRBV7-6 with TRBJ1-5; 8 bases match TRBD1. Germline CDR1 and CDR2: SGHVS and FNYEAQ. V was pared by 1 base and J by 7 bases, with 6 bases of the junction left unmatched. The CDR3 sequence is 15 residues long. The CDR3 spells CASSLGTGPGQPQHF. CDR3 nucleotides: TGTGCCAGCAGCTTAGGGACAGGGCCGGGGCAGCCCCAGCATTTT.

V and J are TRBV29-1 and TRBJ2-2; D might be TRBD1 (5 bases). The CDR3 covers 13 residues. Trimming shortened V by 6 bases and J by 4 bases, and 12 bases separated the two germline ends. The germline V gene has CDR1 SQVTM and CDR2 ANQGSEA. In DNA form, the CDR3 reads TGCAGCGTCCAACAGGATTCCACCGGGGAGCTGTTTTTT. As protein: CSVQQDSTGELFF.

CDR3: CATGTTSGGSYNEQFF. CDR3 nucleotide sequence: TGTGCCACCGGAACAACGAGCGGGGGCTCCTACAATGAGCAGTTCTTC. The gene calls are TRBV24-1 and TRBJ2-1; 8 bases are a match to TRBD2. Germline V CDR1 and CDR2: KGHDR, SFDVKD. This CDR3 region has 16 residues. The junction had 9 bases not matched to a gene; V was cut back by 9 bases and J by 0 bases.

The chain employs TRBV7-9 and TRBJ1-1; the D is unclear. Between the trimmed V and J ends, which lost 5 bases and 8 bases, there was a span of 12 bases. CDR1 and CDR2 from the germline V gene are SEHNR and FQNEAQ (reference sequence). The CDR3 is 12 amino acids. CDR3 sequence reads: CASSDMQAEAFF. The CDR3 DNA reads as TGTGCCAGCAGCGATATGCAAGCGGAAGCTTTCTTT. The entire variable domain, with the rest obtained from reference TRBV7-9 and TRBJ1-1, is as follows: DTGVSQNPRHKITKRGQNVTFRCDPISEHNRLYWYRQTLGQGPEFLTYFQNEAQLEKSRLLSDRFSAERPKGSFSTLEIQRTEQGDSAMYLCASSDMQAEAFFGQGTRLTVV.

This sequence joins TRBV29-1 and TRBJ1-5; D unresolved. This CDR3 contains 13 residues. V lost 5 bases to trimming and J lost 4 bases, with 12 bases between them. Germline V gene data show CDR1 as SQVTM and CDR2 as ANQGSEA. CDR3: CSVRMGWNQPQHF. CDR3 nucleotides: TGCAGCGTTAGAATGGGCTGGAATCAGCCCCAGCATTTT.

The genes are TRBV3-1 (or the pseudogene TRBV3-2) and TRBJ1-3, with 8 bases matching TRBD1. Unmatched junction bases numbered 7, after V lost 5 bases and J lost 4 bases. The CDR3 covers 15 residues. Germline loops: CDR1 LGHDT, CDR2 YNNKEL (reference sequence). CDR3 sequence (DNA): TGTGCCAGCAGCACGATCCGGGACAGGGGAAACACCATATATTTT. It yields the protein CASSTIRDRGNTIYF.

The table lists this clone with a few counts. V and J are TRBV4-1 and TRBJ2-2; D possibly corresponds to TRBD1 (5 bases). Germline V gene lookup returns CDR1 MGHRA and CDR2 YSYEKL. The ends were cut back, 4 bases at V and 4 bases at J, with 7 bases in the middle. This CDR3 has 13 amino acids. The CDR3 loop is CASSPDSTGELFF. CDR3 in DNA: TGCGCCAGCAGCCCCGACAGCACCGGGGAGCTGTTTTTT.

This chain connects TRBV2 to TRBJ2-7; the D gene is possibly TRBD1 (5 bases). The germline gives CDR1 SNHLY, CDR2 FYNNEI. The CDR3 spans 13 residues. V was cut by 5 bases and J by 5 bases, with 13 bases left in between. CDR3 coding DNA: TGTGCCAGCAGTACAGTTCTCAGGGACGAGCAGTACTTC. Protein: CASSTVLRDEQYF.

The V call is TRBV15, the J call TRBJ2-2; D unresolved. Germline V lookup: CDR1 LNHNV, CDR2 YYDKDF (reference sequence). V was cut by 0 bases and J by 5 bases, with 4 bases left in between. This CDR3 has 13 residues. The CDR3 protein is CATSRDGTGELFF. CDR3 nucleotide sequence: TGTGCCACCAGCAGAGACGGGACCGGGGAGCTGTTTTTT.

This clone was seen more than once but under ten times. The rearrangement links TRBV30 to TRBJ1-5; weak D call: TRBD1 (5 bases). This CDR3 region has 14 residues. Trimming stripped 0 bases from V and 2 bases from J, with 8 bases between. CDR1 and CDR2 from the germline V gene are GTSNPN and SVGIG (reference sequence). The CDR3 loop reads CAWSVLQGNQPQHF. CDR3 DNA sequence: TGTGCCTGGAGTGTATTACAGGGCAATCAGCCCCAGCATTTT.

The chain links TRBV19 to TRBJ1-2; D perhaps matches TRBD1 (6 bases). The germline V and J ends were trimmed by 5 bases and 7 bases, with 20 bases remaining between them. The CDR3 runs to 15 residues. Per the germline V gene, CDR1 is LNHDA and CDR2 is SQIVND (reference sequence). The CDR3 bases are TGTGCCAGTAGTGGACAGAGTTCATACCTATCTGGCTACACCTTC. Residues: CASSGQSSYLSGYTF. The full variable domain, its missing parts supplied by reference TRBV19 and TRBJ1-2, is DGGITQSPKYLFRKEGQNVTLSCEQNLNHDAMYWYRQDPGQGLRLIYYSQIVNDFQKGDIAEGYSVSREKKESFPLTVTSAQKNPTAFYLCASSGQSSYLSGYTFGSGTRLTVV.

The chain employs TRBV29-1 and TRBJ1-1; 9 nucleotides line up with TRBD1. CDR3 length equals 12 residues. The germline V gene has CDR1 SQVTM and CDR2 ANQGSEA. The CDR3: CNTGGMNTEAFF. The CDR3 DNA is TGCAACACAGGGGGCATGAACACTGAAGCTTTCTTT.

This chain connects TRBV4-2 to TRBJ1-5; TRBD1 agrees at 11 bases. Per germline, CDR1 LGHNA and CDR2 YNFKEQ. J gave up 0 bases and V 3 bases, and 7 bases lay outside the gene matches. This CDR3 has 18 amino acids. In DNA, the CDR3 is TGTGCCAGCAGCCAGATAGGACAGGGGGCGCCTAGCAATCAGCCCCAGCATTTT. Translating it yields CASSQIGQGAPSNQPQHF.

The chain has TRBV9 and TRBJ2-2; 12 bases align to TRBD2. This CDR3 is 17 amino acids long. Germline trimming cut 4 bases from V and 3 bases from J; bases unmatched to any gene: 7. Germline CDR1 and CDR2: SGDLS and YYNGEE. The CDR3 region has the DNA TGTGCCAGCAGCTCAGGACTAGCGGGGTACGACACCGGGGAGCTGTTTTTT. It encodes CASSSGLAGYDTGELFF.

The chain uses TRBV7-9 and TRBJ2-7; no reliable D call. This CDR3 region has 11 residues. Germline V gene lookup returns CDR1 SEHNR and CDR2 FQNEAQ (reference sequence). The V end lost 5 bases, the J end lost 3 bases, and 5 bases lay between the germline ends. The CDR3 DNA follows: TGTGCCAGCAGCGTCCACTACGAGCAGTACTTC. It translates to CASSVHYEQYF.

The V gene is TRBV28, the J gene TRBJ1-2, with a tentative D call TRBD1 (5 bases). Trimming removed 3 bases at V and 4 bases at J, with 9 bases between. Germline CDR1 and CDR2: MDHEN and SYDVKM. The CDR3 length is 13 residues. The CDR3 is CASSFLTVYGYTF. As DNA, the CDR3 is TGTGCCAGCAGTTTTTTGACAGTCTATGGCTACACCTTC.

This clone came up a few times. This chain links TRBV28 with TRBJ2-7; 7 nucleotides align to TRBD1. Germline assignment: CDR1 MDHEN and CDR2 SYDVKM. The CDR3 contains 14 residues. After removal of 4 bases from V and 3 bases from J, the junction contained 6 bases not matched to a gene. The CDR3 region is CASSYGTAHYEQYF. CDR3 nucleotide sequence: TGTGCCAGCAGTTACGGGACAGCTCACTACGAGCAGTACTTC.

The gene calls are TRBV5-1 and TRBJ1-3; D unresolved. V was trimmed by 0 bases and J by 4 bases, leaving 14 bases between them. CDR3 length: 16 residues. Germline-derived CDR1 and CDR2 are SGHRS and YFSETQ. CDR3 coding DNA: TGCGCCAGCAGCTTGGTCTCGACTCGACCCGGAAACACCATATATTTT. Translated: CASSLVSTRPGNTIYF.

The chain joins TRBV18 to TRBJ2-3; 8 bases line up with TRBD1. The length of the CDR3 is 16 residues. V was pared by 3 bases and J by 6 bases, with 11 bases of the junction left unmatched. Germline values: CDR1 KGHSH, CDR2 LQKENI. CDR3 DNA: TGTGCCAGCTCACCTCAGACGACAGGGGCTGTTGATACGCAGTATTTT. Its protein product is CASSPQTTGAVDTQYF.

The chain has TRBV11-2 and TRBJ2-1; 11 nucleotides line up with TRBD2. V gave up 1 base and J gave up 8 bases; unmatched junction bases: 16. CDR3 length: 19 residues. Germline V gene lookup returns CDR1 SGHAT and CDR2 FQNNGV. CDR3 in DNA: TGTGCCAGCAGCTTAGTTTTTACTAGCGGGGGCCCAGGGTCTCATGAGCAGTTCTTC. Translating gives CASSLVFTSGGPGSHEQFF. Full variable domain (remainder filled in from reference TRBV11-2 and TRBJ2-1): EAGVAQSPRYKIIEKRQSVAFWCNPISGHATLYWYQQILGQGPKLLIQFQNNGVVDDSQLPKDRFSAERLKGVDSTLKIQPAKLEDSAVYLCASSLVFTSGGPGSHEQFFGPGTRLTVL.

V and J are TRBV7-8 and TRBJ2-2, with a tentative D call TRBD2 (5 bases). The V end lost 8 bases, the J end lost 1 base, and 11 bases lay between the germline ends. This CDR3 comprises 14 residues. Per the germline V gene, CDR1 is SGHVS and CDR2 is FQNEAQ. CDR3 sequence: CASWDEGNTGELFF. CDR3 sequence (DNA): TGTGCCAGCTGGGATGAGGGGAACACCGGGGAGCTGTTTTTT.

J is TRBJ2-1 and V is TRBV11-3, with D perhaps matching TRBD2 (5 bases). Trimming took off 2 bases at V and 8 bases at J, with 16 bases between the two ends. CDR3 length: 15 amino acids. The germline V gene encodes CDR1 SGHNT and CDR2 YENEEA. The CDR3 sequence: CASSLRLGLDDEQFF. CDR3 coding DNA: TGTGCCAGCAGCTTAAGGCTCGGACTCGATGATGAGCAGTTCTTC.

This clone was recorded a few times. The V gene is TRBV10-1, the J gene TRBJ1-3; maybe TRBD1 (5 bases). Germline loops: CDR1 WNHNN, CDR2 SYGVQD (reference sequence). V lost 6 bases, J lost 2 bases, and 17 bases lay in between. The CDR3 extends over 16 amino acids. CDR3 nucleotide sequence: TGCGCCAGCAGCCGAGAAAGCCCAGGGACTGGAAACACCATATATTTT. Translation gives CASSRESPGTGNTIYF.

The J gene is TRBJ2-1, the V gene TRBV19; 7 bases are a match to TRBD1. The germline V gene encodes CDR1 LNHDA and CDR2 SQIVND (reference sequence). The CDR3 is 11 residues long. The ends lost 8 bases at V and 13 bases at J; junction bases unmatched: 8. This CDR3 is CASHNGQVQFF. The CDR3, as DNA: TGTGCCAGTCACAATGGACAGGTTCAGTTCTTC.

V is TRBV24-1 and J is TRBJ1-4; 10 bases align to TRBD1. V was pared by 9 bases and J by 8 bases, with 5 bases of the junction left unmatched. The CDR3 sequence is 13 residues long. CDR1 and CDR2 from the germline V gene are KGHDR and SFDVKD. In DNA form, the CDR3 reads TGTGCCACCGGGACAGGGGTGGGCGAAAAACTGTTTTTT. Its translation: CATGTGVGEKLFF.

The rearrangement links TRBV28 to TRBJ1-4; D not certain. CDR3 length: 14 amino acids. The ends were cut back, 10 bases at V and 7 bases at J, with 19 bases in the middle. Germline V gives CDR1 MDHEN, CDR2 SYDVKM. The CDR3 here is CATQRAGGSEKLFF. The DNA of the CDR3 is TGTGCCACCCAACGGGCGGGAGGGAGTGAAAAACTGTTTTTT.